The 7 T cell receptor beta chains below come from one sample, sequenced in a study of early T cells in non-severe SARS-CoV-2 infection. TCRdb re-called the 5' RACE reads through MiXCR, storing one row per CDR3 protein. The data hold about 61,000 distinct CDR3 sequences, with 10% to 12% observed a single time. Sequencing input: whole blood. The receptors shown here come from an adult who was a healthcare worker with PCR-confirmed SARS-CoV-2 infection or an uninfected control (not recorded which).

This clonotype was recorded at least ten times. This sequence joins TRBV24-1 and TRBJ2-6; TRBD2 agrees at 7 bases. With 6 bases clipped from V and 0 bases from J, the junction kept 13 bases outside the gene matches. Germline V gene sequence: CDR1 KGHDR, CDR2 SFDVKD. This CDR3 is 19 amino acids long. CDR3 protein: CATSMERGLFPSGANVLTF. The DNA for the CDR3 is TGTGCCACCAGTATGGAGCGGGGACTCTTTCCCTCTGGGGCCAACGTCCTGACTTTC.

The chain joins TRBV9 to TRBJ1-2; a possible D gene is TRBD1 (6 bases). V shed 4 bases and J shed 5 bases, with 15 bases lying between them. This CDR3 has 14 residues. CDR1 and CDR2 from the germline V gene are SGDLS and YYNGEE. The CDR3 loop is CASSSRGFGYGYTF. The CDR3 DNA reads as TGTGCCAGCAGCTCCAGGGGTTTCGGATATGGCTACACCTTC.

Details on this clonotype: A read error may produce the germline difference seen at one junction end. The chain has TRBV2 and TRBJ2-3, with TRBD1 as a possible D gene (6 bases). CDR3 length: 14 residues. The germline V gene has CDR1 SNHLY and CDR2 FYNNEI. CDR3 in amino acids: CACRGIASTDTQYF. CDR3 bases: TGTGCCTGCAGGGGCATAGCCTCCACAGATACGCAGTATTTT.

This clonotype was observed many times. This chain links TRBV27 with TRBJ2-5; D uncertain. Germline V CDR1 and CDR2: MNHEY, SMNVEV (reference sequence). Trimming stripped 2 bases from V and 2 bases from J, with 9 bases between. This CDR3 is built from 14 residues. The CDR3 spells CASSLRVGQETQYF. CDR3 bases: TGTGCCAGCAGTTTACGGGTCGGGCAAGAGACCCAGTACTTC.

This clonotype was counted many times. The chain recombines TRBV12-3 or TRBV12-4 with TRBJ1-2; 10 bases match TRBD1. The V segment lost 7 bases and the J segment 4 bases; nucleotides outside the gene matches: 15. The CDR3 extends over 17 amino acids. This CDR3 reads CASTLTAGQGRGYGYTF. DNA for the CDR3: TGTGCCAGCACCCTCACAGCGGGACAGGGGAGAGGCTATGGCTACACCTTC.

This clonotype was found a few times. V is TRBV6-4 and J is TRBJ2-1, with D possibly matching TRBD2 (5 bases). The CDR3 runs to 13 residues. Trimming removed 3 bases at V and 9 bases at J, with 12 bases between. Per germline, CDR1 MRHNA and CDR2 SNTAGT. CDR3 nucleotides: TGTGCCAGCAGTGATTCGGAGGTCGGTGAGCAGTTCTTC. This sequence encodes CASSDSEVGEQFF.

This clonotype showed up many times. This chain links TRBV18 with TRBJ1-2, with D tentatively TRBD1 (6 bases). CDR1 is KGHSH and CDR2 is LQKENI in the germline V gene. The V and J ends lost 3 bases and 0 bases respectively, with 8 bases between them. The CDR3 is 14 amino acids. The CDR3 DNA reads TGTGCCAGCTCACCGGACAGTCCTAACTATGGCTACACCTTC. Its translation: CASSPDSPNYGYTF.